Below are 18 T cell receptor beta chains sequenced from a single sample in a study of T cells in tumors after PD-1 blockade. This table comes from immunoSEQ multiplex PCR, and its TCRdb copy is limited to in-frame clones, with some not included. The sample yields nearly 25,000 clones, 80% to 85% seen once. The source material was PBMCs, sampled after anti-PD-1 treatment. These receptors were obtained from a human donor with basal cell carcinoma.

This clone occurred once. CDR3 amino acids: CARSSYRGTEAFF. In nucleotides, the CDR3 is TGTGCCAGAAGCTCATACAGGGGCACTGAAGCTTTCTTT. The genes are TRBV5-3 and TRBJ1-1, with TRBD1 matching 7 bases. TRBV5-3 is reported as an ORF; its role is uncertain. This CDR3 contains 13 residues. The V gene end was trimmed by 3 bases and the J gene end by 4 bases; junction bases not matched to a gene: 3.

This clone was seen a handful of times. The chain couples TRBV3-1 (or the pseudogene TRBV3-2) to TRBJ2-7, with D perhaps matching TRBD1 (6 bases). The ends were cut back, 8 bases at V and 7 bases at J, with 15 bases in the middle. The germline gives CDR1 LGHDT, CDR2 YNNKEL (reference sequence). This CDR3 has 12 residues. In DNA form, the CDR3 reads TGTGCCAGCCAGCAGGGGCCGGGGGAGCAGTACTTC. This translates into CASQQGPGEQYF.

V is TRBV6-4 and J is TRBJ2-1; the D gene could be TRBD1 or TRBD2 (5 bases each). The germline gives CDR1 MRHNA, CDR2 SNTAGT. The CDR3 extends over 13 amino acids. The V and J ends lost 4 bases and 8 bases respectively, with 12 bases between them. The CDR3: CASSVRDGYEQFF. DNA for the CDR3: TGTGCCAGCAGTGTCCGGGACGGCTATGAGCAGTTCTTC.

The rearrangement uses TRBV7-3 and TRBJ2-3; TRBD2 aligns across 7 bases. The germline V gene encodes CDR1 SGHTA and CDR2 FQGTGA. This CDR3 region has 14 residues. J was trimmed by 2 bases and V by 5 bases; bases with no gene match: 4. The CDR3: CASSPGGYTDTQYF. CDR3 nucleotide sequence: TGTGCCAGCAGCCCCGGGGGGTACACAGATACGCAGTATTTT.

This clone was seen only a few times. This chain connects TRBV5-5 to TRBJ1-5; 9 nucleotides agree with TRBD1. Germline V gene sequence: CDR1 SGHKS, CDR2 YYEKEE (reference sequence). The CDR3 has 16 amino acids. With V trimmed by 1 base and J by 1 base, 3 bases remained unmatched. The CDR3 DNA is TGTGCCAGCAGCTTGACAGGGGGCCAGAGCAATCAGCCCCAGCATTTT. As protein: CASSLTGGQSNQPQHF.

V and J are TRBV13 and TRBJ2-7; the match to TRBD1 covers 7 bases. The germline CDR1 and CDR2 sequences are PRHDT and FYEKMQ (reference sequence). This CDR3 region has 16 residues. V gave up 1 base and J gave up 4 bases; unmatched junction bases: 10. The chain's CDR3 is CASSLVRRDRPYEQYF. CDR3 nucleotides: TGTGCCAGCAGCTTAGTCAGACGGGACAGACCGTACGAGCAGTACTTC.

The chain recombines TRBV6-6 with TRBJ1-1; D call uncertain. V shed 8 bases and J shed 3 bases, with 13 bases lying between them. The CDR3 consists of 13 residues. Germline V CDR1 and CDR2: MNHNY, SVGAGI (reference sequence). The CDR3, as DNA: TGTGCCAGCGGCCCGGGATCGGACACTGAAGCTTTCTTT. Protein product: CASGPGSDTEAFF.

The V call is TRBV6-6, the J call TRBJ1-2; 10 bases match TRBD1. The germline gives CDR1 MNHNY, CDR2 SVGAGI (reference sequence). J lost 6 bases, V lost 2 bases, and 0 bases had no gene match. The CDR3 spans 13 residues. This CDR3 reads CASSYGQGDGYTF. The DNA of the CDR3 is TGTGCCAGCAGTTACGGACAGGGGGATGGCTACACCTTC.

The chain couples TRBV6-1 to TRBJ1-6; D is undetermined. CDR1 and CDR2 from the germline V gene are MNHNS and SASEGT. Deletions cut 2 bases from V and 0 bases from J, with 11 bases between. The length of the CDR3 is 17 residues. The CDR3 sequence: CASSELPVSSYNSPLHF. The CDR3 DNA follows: TGTGCCAGCAGTGAACTTCCAGTGAGCTCCTATAATTCACCCCTCCACTTT.

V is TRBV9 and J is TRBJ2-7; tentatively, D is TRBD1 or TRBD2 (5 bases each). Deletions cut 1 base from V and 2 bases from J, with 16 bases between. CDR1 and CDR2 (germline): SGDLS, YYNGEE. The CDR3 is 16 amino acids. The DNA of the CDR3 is TGTGCCAGCAGCGTACAGATCGGGGCAGAGCCCTACGAGCAGTACTTC. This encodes CASSVQIGAEPYEQYF.

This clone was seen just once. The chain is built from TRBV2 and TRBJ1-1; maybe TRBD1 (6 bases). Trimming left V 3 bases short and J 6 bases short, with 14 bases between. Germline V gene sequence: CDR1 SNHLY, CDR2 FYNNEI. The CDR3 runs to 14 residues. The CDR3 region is CASSDLGGYSEAFF. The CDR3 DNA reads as TGTGCCAGCAGTGATTTAGGGGGGTACTCTGAAGCTTTCTTT.

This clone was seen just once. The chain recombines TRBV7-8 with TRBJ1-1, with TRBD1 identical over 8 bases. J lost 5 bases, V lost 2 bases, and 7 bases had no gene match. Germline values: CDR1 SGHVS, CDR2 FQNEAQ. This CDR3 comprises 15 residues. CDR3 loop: CASSLTAGQGTEAFF. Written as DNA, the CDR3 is TGTGCCAGCAGCTTAACCGCAGGACAGGGAACTGAAGCTTTCTTT.

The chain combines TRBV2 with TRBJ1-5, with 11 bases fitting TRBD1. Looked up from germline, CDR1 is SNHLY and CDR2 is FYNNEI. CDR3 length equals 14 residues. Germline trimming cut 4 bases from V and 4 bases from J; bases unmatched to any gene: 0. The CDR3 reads CASSGDRGNQPQHF. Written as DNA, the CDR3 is TGTGCCAGCAGTGGGGACAGGGGGAATCAGCCCCAGCATTTT.

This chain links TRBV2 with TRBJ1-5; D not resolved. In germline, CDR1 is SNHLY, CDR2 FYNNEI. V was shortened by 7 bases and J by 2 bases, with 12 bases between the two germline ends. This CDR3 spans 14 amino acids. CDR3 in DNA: TGTGCCAGCAACAGAATCGGGGGCAATCAGCCCCAGCATTTT. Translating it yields CASNRIGGNQPQHF.

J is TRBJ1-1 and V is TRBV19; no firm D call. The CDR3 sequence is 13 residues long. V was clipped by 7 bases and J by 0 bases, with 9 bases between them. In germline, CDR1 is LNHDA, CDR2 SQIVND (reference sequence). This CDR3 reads CASKGLMNTEAFF. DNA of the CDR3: TGTGCCAGTAAGGGCCTCATGAACACTGAAGCTTTCTTT.

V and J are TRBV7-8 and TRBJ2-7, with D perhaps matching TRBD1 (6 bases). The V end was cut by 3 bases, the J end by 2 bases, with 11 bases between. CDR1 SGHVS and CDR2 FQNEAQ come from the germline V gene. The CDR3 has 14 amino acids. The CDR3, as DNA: TGTGCCAGCAGCTTCGGGGACACAACCTACGAGCAGTACTTC. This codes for CASSFGDTTYEQYF.

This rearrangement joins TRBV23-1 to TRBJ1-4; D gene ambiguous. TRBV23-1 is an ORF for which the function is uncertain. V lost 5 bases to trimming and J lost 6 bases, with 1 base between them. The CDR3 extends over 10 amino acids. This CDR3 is CASSYEKLFF. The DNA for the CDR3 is TGCGCCAGCAGTTATGAAAAACTGTTTTTT.

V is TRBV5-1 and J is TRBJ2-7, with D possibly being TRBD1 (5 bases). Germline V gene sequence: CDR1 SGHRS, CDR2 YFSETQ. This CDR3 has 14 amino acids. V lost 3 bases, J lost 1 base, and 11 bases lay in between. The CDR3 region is CASSSAPGSYEQYF. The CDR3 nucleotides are TGCGCCAGCAGCTCGGCGCCAGGGTCCTACGAGCAGTACTTC.